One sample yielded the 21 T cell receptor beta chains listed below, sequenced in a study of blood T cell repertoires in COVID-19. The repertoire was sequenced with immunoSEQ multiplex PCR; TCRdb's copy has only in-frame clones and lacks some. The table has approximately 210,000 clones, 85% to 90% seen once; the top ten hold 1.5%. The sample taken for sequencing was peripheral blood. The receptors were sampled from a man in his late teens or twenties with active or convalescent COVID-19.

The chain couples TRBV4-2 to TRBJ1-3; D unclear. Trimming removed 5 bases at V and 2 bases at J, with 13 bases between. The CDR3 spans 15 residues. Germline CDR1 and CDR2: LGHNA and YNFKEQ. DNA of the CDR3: TGTGCCAGCAGCTACCAATCAGGTACTGGAAACACCATATATTTT. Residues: CASSYQSGTGNTIYF.

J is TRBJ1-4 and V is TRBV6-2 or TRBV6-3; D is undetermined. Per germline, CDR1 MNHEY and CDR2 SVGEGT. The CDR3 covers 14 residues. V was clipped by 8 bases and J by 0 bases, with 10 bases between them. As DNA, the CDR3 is TGTGCCAGCTGCCTCCGTTCAACTAATGAAAAACTGTTTTTT. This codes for CASCLRSTNEKLFF.

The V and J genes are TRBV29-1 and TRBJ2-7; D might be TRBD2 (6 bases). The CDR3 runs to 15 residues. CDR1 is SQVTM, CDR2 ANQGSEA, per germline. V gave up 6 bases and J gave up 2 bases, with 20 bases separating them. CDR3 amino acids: CSVGRGSQAAYEQYF. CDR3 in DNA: TGCAGCGTGGGACGGGGGTCACAGGCGGCCTACGAGCAGTACTTC.

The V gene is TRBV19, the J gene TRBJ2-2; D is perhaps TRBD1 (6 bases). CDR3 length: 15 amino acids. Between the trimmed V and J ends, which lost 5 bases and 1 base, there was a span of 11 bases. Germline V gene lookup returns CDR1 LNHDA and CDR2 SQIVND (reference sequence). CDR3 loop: CASSEGHLNTGELFF. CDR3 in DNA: TGTGCCAGTAGTGAGGGACACCTGAACACCGGGGAGCTGTTTTTT.

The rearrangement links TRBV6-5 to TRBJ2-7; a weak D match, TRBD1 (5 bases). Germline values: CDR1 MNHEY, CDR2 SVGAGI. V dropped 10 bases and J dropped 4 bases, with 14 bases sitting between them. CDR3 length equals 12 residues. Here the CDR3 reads CATMTAIYEQYF. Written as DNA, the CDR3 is TGTGCCACCATGACAGCTATTTACGAGCAGTACTTC.

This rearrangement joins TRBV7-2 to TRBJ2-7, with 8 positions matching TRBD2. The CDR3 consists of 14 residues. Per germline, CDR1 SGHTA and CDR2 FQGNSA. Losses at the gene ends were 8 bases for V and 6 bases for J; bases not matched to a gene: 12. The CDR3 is CASRREGPVGEQYF. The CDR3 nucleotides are TGTGCCAGCCGACGGGAGGGCCCGGTCGGCGAGCAGTACTTC.

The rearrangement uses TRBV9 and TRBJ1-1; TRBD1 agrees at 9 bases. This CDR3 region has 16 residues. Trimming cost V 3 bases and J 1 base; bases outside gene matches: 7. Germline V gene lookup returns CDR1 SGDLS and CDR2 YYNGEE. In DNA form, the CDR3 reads TGTGCCAGCAGCGAGCAGACAGGGGGGGCGAACACTGAAGCTTTCTTT. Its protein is CASSEQTGGANTEAFF.

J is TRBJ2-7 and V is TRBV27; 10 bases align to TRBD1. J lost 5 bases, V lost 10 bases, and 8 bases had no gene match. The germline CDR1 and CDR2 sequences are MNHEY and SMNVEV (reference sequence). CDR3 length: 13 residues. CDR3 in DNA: TGTGCCACAGGACGACAGGGGGCAAACGAGCAGTACTTC. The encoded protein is CATGRQGANEQYF.

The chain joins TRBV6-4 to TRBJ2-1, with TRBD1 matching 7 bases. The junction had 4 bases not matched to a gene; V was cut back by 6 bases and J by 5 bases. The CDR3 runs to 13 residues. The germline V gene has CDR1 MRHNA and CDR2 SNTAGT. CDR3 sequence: CASRRQGDNEQFF. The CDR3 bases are TGTGCCAGCAGAAGACAGGGAGACAATGAGCAGTTCTTC.

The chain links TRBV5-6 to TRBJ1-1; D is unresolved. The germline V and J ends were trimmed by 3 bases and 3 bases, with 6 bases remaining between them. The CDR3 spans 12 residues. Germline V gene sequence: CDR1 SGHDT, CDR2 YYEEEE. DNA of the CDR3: TGTGCCAGCAGCTATTCCGACACTGAAGCTTTCTTT. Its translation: CASSYSDTEAFF.

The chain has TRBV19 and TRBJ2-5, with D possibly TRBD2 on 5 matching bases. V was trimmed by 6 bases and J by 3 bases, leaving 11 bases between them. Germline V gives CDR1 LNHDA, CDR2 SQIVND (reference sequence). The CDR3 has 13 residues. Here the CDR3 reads CASRSTREETQYF. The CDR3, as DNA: TGTGCCAGTAGGAGTACTAGGGAAGAGACCCAGTACTTC.

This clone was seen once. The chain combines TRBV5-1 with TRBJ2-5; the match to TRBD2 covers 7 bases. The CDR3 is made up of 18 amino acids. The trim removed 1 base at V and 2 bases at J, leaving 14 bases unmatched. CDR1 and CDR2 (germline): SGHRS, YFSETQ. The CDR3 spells CASSLTGWGGSTQETQYF. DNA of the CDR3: TGCGCCAGCAGCTTGACCGGATGGGGGGGAAGCACACAAGAGACCCAGTACTTC.

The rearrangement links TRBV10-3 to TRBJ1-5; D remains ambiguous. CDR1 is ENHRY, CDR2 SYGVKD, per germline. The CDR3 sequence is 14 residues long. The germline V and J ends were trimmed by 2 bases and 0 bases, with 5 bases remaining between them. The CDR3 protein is CAISEPYSNQPQHF. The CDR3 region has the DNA TGTGCCATCAGTGAGCCGTATAGCAATCAGCCCCAGCATTTT.

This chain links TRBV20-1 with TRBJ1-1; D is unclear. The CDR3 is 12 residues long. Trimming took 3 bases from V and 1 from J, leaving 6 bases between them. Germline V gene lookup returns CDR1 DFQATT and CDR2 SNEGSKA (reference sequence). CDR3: CSASGQNTEAFF. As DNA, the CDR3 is TGCAGTGCTAGTGGGCAGAACACTGAAGCTTTCTTT.

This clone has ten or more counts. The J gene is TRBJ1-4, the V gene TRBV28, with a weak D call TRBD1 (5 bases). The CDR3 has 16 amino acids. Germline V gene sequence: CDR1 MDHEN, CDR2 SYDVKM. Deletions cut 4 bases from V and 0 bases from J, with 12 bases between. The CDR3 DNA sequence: TGTGCCAGCAGTTACCCCCTCAGGGCAACTAATGAAAAACTGTTTTTT. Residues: CASSYPLRATNEKLFF.

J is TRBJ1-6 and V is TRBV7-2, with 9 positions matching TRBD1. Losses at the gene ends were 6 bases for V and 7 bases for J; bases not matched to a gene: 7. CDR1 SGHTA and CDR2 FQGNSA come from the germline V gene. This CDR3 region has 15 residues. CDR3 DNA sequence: TGTGCCAGCAGTCAAGGACAGGGGCAAAATTCACCCCTCCACTTT. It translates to CASSQGQGQNSPLHF. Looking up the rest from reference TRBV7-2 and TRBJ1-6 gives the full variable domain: GAGVSQSPSNKVTEKGKDVELRCDPISGHTALYWYRQSLGQGLEFLIYFQGNSAPDKSGLPSDRFSAERTGGSVSTLTIQRTQQEDSAVYLCASSQGQGQNSPLHFGNGTRLTVT.

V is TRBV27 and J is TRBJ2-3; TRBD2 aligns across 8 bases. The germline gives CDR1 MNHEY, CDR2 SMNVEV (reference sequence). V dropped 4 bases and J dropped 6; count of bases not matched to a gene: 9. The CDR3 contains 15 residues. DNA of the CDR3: TGTGCCAGCAGTTGGCTAGCGGGCTCGTTTGATACGCAGTATTTT. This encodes CASSWLAGSFDTQYF.

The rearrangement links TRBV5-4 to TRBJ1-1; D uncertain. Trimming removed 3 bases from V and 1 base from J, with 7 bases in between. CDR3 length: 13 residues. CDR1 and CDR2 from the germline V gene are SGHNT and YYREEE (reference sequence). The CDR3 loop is CASSSSQNTEAFF. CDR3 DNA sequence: TGTGCCAGCAGCTCATCACAGAACACTGAAGCTTTCTTT.

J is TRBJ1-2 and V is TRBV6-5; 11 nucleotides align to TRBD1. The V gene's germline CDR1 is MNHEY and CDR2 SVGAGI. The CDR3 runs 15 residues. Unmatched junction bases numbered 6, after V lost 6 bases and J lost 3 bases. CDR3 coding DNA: TGTGCCAGCAGCCGGACAGGGGGCGGTTACTATGGCTACACCTTC. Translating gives CASSRTGGGYYGYTF.

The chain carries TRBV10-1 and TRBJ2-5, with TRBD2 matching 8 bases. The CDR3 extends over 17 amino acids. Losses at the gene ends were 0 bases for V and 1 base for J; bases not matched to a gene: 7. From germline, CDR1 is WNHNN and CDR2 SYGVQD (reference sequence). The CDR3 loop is CASSESSGGVLQETQYF. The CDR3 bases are TGCGCCAGCAGTGAGTCCTCGGGAGGGGTCCTCCAAGAGACCCAGTACTTC.

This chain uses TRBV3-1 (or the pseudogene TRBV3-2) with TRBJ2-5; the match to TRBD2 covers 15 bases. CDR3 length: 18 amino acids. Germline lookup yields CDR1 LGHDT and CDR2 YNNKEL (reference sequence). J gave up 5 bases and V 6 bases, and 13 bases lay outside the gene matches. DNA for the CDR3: TGTGCCAGCAGACGAGTCGGACTAGCGGGAGGGGTCGTGGAGACCCAGTACTTC. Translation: CASRRVGLAGGVVETQYF.